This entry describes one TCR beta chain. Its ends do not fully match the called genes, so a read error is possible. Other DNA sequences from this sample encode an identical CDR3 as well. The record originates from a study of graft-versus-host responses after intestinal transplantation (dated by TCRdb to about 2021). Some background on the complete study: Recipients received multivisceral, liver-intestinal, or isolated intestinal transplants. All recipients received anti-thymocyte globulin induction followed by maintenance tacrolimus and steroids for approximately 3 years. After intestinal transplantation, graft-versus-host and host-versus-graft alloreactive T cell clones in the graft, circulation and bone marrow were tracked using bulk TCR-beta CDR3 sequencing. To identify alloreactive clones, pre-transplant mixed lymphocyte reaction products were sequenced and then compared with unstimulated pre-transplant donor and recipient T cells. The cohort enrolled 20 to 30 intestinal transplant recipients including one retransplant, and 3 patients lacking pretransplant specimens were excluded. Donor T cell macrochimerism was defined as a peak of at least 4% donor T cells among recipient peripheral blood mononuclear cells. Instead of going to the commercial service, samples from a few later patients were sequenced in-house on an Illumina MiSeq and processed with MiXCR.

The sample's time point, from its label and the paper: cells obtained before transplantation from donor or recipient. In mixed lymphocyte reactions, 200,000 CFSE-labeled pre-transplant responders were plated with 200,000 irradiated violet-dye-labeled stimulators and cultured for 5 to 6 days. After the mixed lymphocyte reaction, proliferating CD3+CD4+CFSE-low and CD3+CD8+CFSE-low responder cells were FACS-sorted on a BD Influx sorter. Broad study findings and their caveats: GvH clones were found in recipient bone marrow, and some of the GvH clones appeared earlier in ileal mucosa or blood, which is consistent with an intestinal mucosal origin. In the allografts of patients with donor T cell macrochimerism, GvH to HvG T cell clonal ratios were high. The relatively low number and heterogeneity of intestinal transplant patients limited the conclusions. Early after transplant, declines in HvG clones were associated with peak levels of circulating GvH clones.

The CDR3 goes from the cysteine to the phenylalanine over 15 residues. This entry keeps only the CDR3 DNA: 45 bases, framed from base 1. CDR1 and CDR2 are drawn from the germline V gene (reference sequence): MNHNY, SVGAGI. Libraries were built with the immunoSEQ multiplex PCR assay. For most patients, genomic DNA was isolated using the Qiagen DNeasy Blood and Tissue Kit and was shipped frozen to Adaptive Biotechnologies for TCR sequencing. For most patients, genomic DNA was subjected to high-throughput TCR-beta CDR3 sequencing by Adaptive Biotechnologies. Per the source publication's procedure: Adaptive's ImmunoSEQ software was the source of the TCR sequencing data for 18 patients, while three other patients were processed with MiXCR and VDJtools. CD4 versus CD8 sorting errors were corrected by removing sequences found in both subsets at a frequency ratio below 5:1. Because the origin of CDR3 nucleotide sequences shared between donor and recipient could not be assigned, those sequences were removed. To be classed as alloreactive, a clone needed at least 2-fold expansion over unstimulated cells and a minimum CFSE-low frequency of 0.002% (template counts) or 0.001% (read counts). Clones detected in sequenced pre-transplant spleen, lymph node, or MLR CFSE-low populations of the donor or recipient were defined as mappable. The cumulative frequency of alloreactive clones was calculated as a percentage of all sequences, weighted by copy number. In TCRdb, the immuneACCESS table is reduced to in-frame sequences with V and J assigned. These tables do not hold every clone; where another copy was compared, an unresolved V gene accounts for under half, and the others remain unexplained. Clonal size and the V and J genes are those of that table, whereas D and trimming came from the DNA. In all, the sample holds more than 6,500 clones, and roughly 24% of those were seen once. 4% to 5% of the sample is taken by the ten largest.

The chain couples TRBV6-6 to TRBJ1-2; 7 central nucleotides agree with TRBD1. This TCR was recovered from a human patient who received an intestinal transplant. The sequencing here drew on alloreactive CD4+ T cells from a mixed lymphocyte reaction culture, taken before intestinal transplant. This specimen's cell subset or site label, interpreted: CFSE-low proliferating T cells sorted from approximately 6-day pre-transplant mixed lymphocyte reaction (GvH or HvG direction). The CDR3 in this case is CASSYGDRKIYGYTF. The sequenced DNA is TGTGCCAGCAGTTACGGGGACAGAAAGATCTATGGCTACACTTTC.